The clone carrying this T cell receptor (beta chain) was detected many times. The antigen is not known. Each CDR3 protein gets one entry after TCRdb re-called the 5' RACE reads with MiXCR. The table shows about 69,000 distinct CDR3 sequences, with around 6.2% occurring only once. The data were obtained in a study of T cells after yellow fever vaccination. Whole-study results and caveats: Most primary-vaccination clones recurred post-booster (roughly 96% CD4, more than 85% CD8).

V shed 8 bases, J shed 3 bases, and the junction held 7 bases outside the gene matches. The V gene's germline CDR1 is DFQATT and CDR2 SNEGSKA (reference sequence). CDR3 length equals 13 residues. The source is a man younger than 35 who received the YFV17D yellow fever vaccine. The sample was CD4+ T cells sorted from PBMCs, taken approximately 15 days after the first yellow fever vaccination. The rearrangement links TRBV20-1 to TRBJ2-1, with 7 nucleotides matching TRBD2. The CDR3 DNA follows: TGCAGTCCGGCAAGCGGGGTCTACAATGAGCAGTTCTTC. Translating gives CSPASGVYNEQFF.